A single sample is the source of the 12 T cell receptor beta chains below, sequenced in a study of regulatory T cells in long-lasting Graves disease. As to time point: newly diagnosed GD, antithyroid drugs for less than 3 months. PBMC-extracted RNA yielded the TCR library. With iRepertoire HTBI primers and Arm-PCR of CDR3 regions, TCR beta libraries were built. TCRdb ran MiXCR on the multiplex PCR reads and lists one entry per CDR3 protein. The profile shows 400,000 to 500,000 distinct CDR3 sequences, approximately 16% of them singletons. The sample also formed part of further work on T cells in Graves' hyperthyroidism and ophthalmopathy.

Sequenced material: peripheral blood mononuclear cells (PBMCs), taken at new diagnosis, from a patient treated with antithyroid drugs. All receptors come from a woman aged 18-29 years with Graves disease.

This clonotype was observed at least ten times. The chain carries TRBV28 and TRBJ1-1; 8 nucleotides line up with TRBD1. Per the germline V gene, CDR1 is MDHEN and CDR2 is SYDVKM. Germline trimming cut 3 bases from V and 6 bases from J; bases unmatched to any gene: 0. The CDR3 is 12 amino acids. CDR3 in DNA: TGTGCCAGCAGTTTGGACAGGGCTGAAGCTTTCTTT. It yields the protein CASSLDRAEAFF.

This clonotype was observed a few times. V usage is TRBV30 and J usage is TRBJ2-7; D not resolved. Trimming left V 0 bases short and J 7 bases short, with 13 bases between. Germline CDR1 is GTSNPN and CDR2 is SVGIG (reference sequence). The CDR3 consists of 13 residues. Here the CDR3 reads CAWSVSFPDEQYF. Here the CDR3 DNA reads TGTGCCTGGAGTGTTTCTTTCCCCGATGAGCAGTACTTC.

This clonotype was counted at least ten times. V usage is TRBV30 and J usage is TRBJ2-7; possible D gene TRBD2, 5 bases. Trimming stripped 3 bases from V and 6 bases from J, with 15 bases between. The CDR3 has 13 amino acids. Germline CDR1 and CDR2: GTSNPN and SVGIG (reference sequence). CDR3 nucleotides: TGTGCCTGGAGCCGGCAGTCTGCGGGCGAGCAGTACTTC. The encoded protein is CAWSRQSAGEQYF.

This clonotype was recorded at least ten times. This sequence joins TRBV7-9 and TRBJ2-1, with TRBD2 matching 11 bases. Germline assignment: CDR1 SEHNR and CDR2 FQNEAQ (reference sequence). The V gene end was trimmed by 5 bases and the J gene end by 4 bases; junction bases not matched to a gene: 4. The CDR3 contains 15 residues. CDR3: CASSHTSGRYNEQFF. DNA of the CDR3: TGTGCCAGCAGCCACACTAGCGGGAGATACAATGAGCAGTTCTTC.

This clonotype has a count of ten or more. The rearrangement uses TRBV7-9 and TRBJ2-2; the D gene is possibly TRBD2 (6 bases). Germline V gene lookup returns CDR1 SEHNR and CDR2 FQNEAQ (reference sequence). V lost 5 bases and J 8 bases, leaving 21 bases between the germline ends. The CDR3 has 16 amino acids. The CDR3 DNA is TGTGCCAGCAGCCGCCTCTTGGGACTCGATGGTGGGGAGCTGTTTTTT. This sequence encodes CASSRLLGLDGGELFF.

This clonotype was seen more than once but under ten times. This chain connects TRBV27 to TRBJ1-5; perhaps TRBD1 as D (5 bases). This CDR3 has 16 amino acids. Trimming left V 5 bases short and J 1 base short, with 15 bases between. Germline V gene lookup returns CDR1 MNHEY and CDR2 SMNVEV (reference sequence). CDR3 in DNA: TGTGCCAGCAGTCCAAGCCCAGGGACGAGCAATCAGCCCCAGCATTTT. Translating gives CASSPSPGTSNQPQHF.

About this clonotype: This may be a read error: a much more frequent sequence differs by one nucleotide. The chain carries TRBV10-3 and TRBJ2-7; 7 bases agree with TRBD1. The CDR3 runs 14 residues. Per germline, CDR1 ENHRY and CDR2 SYGVKD. The chain's CDR3 is CAISESKGAYERYF. The CDR3 bases are TGTGCCATCAGTGAGTCCAAGGGGGCATACGAGCGGTACTTC.

This clonotype was recorded many times. This chain connects TRBV2 to TRBJ2-7; 7 nucleotides agree with TRBD2. The CDR3 is 15 residues long. Germline CDR1 is SNHLY and CDR2 is FYNNEI. V shed 2 bases and J 4 bases; nucleotides not matched to a gene: 8. The CDR3 spells CASSEFGGRGYEQYF. CDR3 bases: TGTGCCAGCAGTGAATTCGGCGGGAGAGGGTACGAGCAGTACTTC.

Concerning this clonotype: This may be a read error, as it is one base from a much larger clone. The rearrangement joins TRBV20-1 to TRBJ2-1; tentatively, D is TRBD1 or TRBD2 (5 bases each). Trimming shortened V by 6 bases and J by 0 bases, and 24 bases separated the two germline ends. CDR1 is DFQATT and CDR2 is SNEGSKA in the germline V gene (reference sequence). The CDR3 is 18 amino acids. The CDR3 DNA follows: TGCAGTGCCCAGTCGGCTAGCAGAGGGGTGAGCTCCTACAATGAGCAGTTCTTC. This encodes CSAQSASRGVSSYNEQFF.

This clonotype came up many times. This rearrangement joins TRBV3-1 to TRBJ2-7, with D uncertain. Germline loops: CDR1 LGHDT, CDR2 YNNKEL (reference sequence). V lost 0 bases to trimming and J lost 4 bases, with 4 bases between them. This CDR3 contains 12 residues. The CDR3 loop reads CASSQERYEQYF. The DNA for the CDR3 is TGTGCCAGCAGCCAAGAGCGGTACGAGCAGTACTTC.

This chain connects TRBV5-4 to TRBJ2-2, with D maybe TRBD2 (5 bases). CDR1 and CDR2 (germline): SGHNT, YYREEE (reference sequence). This CDR3 is built from 14 residues. Trimming removed 2 bases from V and 5 bases from J, with 10 bases in between. The CDR3 nucleotides are TGTGCCAGCAGCTTATGGGGAGATACCGGGGAGCTGTTTTTT. Amino acids: CASSLWGDTGELFF.

This clonotype has at least ten counts. The gene calls are TRBV6-1 and TRBJ2-3, with D uncertain. Germline CDR1 reads MNHNS; CDR2 reads SASEGT. The CDR3 contains 14 residues. Trimming took off 4 bases at V and 2 bases at J, with 10 bases between the two ends. The CDR3 reads CASSGTAYTDTQYF. The DNA of the CDR3 is TGTGCCAGCAGTGGGACCGCATACACAGATACGCAGTATTTT.